A single sample is the source of the 11 T cell receptor beta chains below, sequenced in a study of T cell responses to AZD1222 COVID-19 vaccine (dated by TCRdb to the early 2020s). This specimen's time point label, interpreted: baseline before first vaccination. The treatment or condition label, read with the paper, signifies: meningococcal conjugate vaccine given as trial control. Library creation used the immunoSEQ multiplex PCR assay. TCRdb provides this immuneACCESS table in a form limited to in-frame rearrangements. Some clones are lacking; in checked studies, under half of them reflect an unresolved V gene, and why the rest are absent is not known. In all, the sample holds approximately 190,000 clones, and about 90% of those were seen once. The top ten clones comprise approximately 2.7% of the sample. Specimen: peripheral blood, collected on day 0 of MenACWY control vaccination. These receptors were taken from an adult in good health.

This rearrangement joins TRBV28 to TRBJ2-2; D remains unclear. V was shortened by 2 bases and J by 6 bases, with 4 bases between the two germline ends. CDR1 is MDHEN, CDR2 SYDVKM, per germline. The CDR3 is made up of 12 amino acids. The CDR3 sequence: CASSLVAGELFF. As DNA, the CDR3 is TGTGCCAGCAGTTTAGTCGCCGGGGAGCTGTTTTTT.

The chain combines TRBV4-1 with TRBJ2-1; 11 nucleotides line up with TRBD1. CDR1 MGHRA and CDR2 YSYEKL come from the germline V gene. CDR3 length: 17 residues. The trim removed 1 base at V and 3 bases at J, leaving 5 bases unmatched. CDR3 loop: CASSQVGDRGFYNEQFF. CDR3 coding DNA: TGCGCCAGCAGCCAAGTAGGGGACAGGGGGTTCTACAATGAGCAGTTCTTC.

The chain is built from TRBV2 and TRBJ2-2; TRBD1 aligns across 8 bases. CDR1 SNHLY and CDR2 FYNNEI come from the germline V gene. J was trimmed by 0 bases and V by 6 bases; bases with no gene match: 12. The CDR3 sequence is 18 residues long. The CDR3 loop is CASSLRGLDNANTGELFF. In nucleotides, the CDR3 is TGTGCCAGCAGCCTCAGGGGGCTAGACAACGCGAACACCGGGGAGCTGTTTTTT. The variable domain in full, completed from reference TRBV2 and TRBJ2-2, reads EPEVTQTPSHQVTQMGQEVILRCVPISNHLYFYWYRQILGQKVEFLVSFYNNEISEKSEIFDDQFSVERPDGSNFTLKIRSTKLEDSAMYFCASSLRGLDNANTGELFFGEGSRLTVL.

The chain has TRBV6-5 and TRBJ1-5, with D possibly TRBD1 on 5 matching bases. Germline assignment: CDR1 MNHEY and CDR2 SVGAGI. V was shortened by 2 bases and J by 1 base, with 9 bases between the two germline ends. The CDR3 is 15 amino acids. CDR3 in DNA: TGTGCCAGCAGTTACGGGGGGGAAAGCAATCAGCCCCAGCATTTT. Its protein is CASSYGGESNQPQHF.

The genes are TRBV5-1 and TRBJ2-1, with 8 positions matching TRBD1. The CDR3 covers 14 residues. Germline V gives CDR1 SGHRS, CDR2 YFSETQ. The trim removed 1 base at V and 6 bases at J, leaving 3 bases unmatched. In nucleotides, the CDR3 is TGCGCCAGCAGCTTGATAACAGGGGGCAATGAGCAGTTCTTC. It is translated as CASSLITGGNEQFF.

This rearrangement joins TRBV6-1 to TRBJ2-3; D remains ambiguous. This CDR3 contains 14 residues. Germline loops: CDR1 MNHNS, CDR2 SASEGT. Trimming cost V 0 bases and J 4 bases, with 8 bases left between them. For the CDR3, the DNA is TGTGCCAGCAGTGAAGCGCTTGGGGCAGATACGCAGTATTTT. It codes for CASSEALGADTQYF.

This chain links TRBV6-5 with TRBJ2-1; 7 positions agree with TRBD1. Trimming removed 8 bases from V and 7 bases from J; junction bases left unmatched: 14. Germline V gene data show CDR1 as MNHEY and CDR2 as SVGAGI. The CDR3 is 15 residues long. CDR3 sequence reads: CASQLDRVSGNEQFF. The DNA for the CDR3 is TGTGCCAGCCAGCTAGACAGGGTGTCGGGTAATGAGCAGTTCTTC.

The gene calls are TRBV30 and TRBJ1-2; no clear D gene. The V and J ends lost 2 bases and 8 bases respectively, with 15 bases between them. The CDR3 spans 13 residues. Per the germline V gene, CDR1 is GTSNPN and CDR2 is SVGIG (reference sequence). CDR3 loop: CAWSPHVRGGYTF. DNA of the CDR3: TGTGCCTGGAGTCCCCATGTTCGGGGAGGCTACACCTTC. Supplemented by reference TRBV30 and TRBJ1-2, the full variable domain reads SQTIHQWPATLVQPVGSPLSLECTVEGTSNPNLYWYRQAAGRGLQLLFYSVGIGQISSEVPQNLSASRPQDRQFILSSKKLLLSDSGFYLCAWSPHVRGGYTFGSGTRLTVV.

This rearrangement joins TRBV5-5 to TRBJ2-5; 7 bases are shared with TRBD1. Germline-derived CDR1 and CDR2 are SGHKS and YYEKEE (reference sequence). The junction had 6 bases not matched to a gene; V was cut back by 8 bases and J by 2 bases. The CDR3 contains 13 residues. As DNA, the CDR3 is TGTGCCAGGACGCAGGGACAGCAAGAGACCCAGTACTTC. Its translation is CARTQGQQETQYF.

The chain recombines TRBV19 with TRBJ1-4, with TRBD1 matching over 8 bases. The CDR3 is 15 residues long. With V trimmed by 5 bases and J by 8 bases, 10 bases remained unmatched. Per germline, CDR1 LNHDA and CDR2 SQIVND (reference sequence). CDR3 residues: CASSSRTGGAEKLFF. CDR3 in DNA: TGTGCCAGTAGTTCCCGAACAGGGGGGGCAGAAAAACTGTTTTTT.

J is TRBJ2-3 and V is TRBV7-3; D is possibly TRBD2 (6 bases). Germline V gene data show CDR1 as SGHTA and CDR2 as FQGTGA. Deletions cut 5 bases from V and 2 bases from J, with 17 bases between. This CDR3 comprises 16 residues. The CDR3 protein is CASSQSPGLNTDTQYF. The CDR3 DNA sequence: TGTGCCAGCAGCCAATCGCCGGGACTTAACACAGATACGCAGTATTTT. The whole variable domain, remainder taken from reference TRBV7-3 and TRBJ2-3, is GAGVSQTPSNKVTEKGKYVELRCDPISGHTALYWYRQSLGQGPEFLIYFQGTGAADDSGLPNDRFFAVRPEGSVSTLKIQRTERGDSAVYLCASSQSPGLNTDTQYFGPGTRLTVL.